These 18 T cell receptor beta chains were sequenced from one sample in a study of neurological immune-mediated disorders. TCRdb reprocessed the 5' RACE reads with MiXCR, giving one entry per CDR3 protein. Among under 80,000 distinct CDR3 sequences, approximately 4.1% were seen once, and the ten largest hold 1.3%. Specimen: PBMCs. All receptors come from a man younger than 40 with multiple sclerosis.

This clonotype was seen ten or more times. V and J are TRBV7-8 and TRBJ2-3; 9 nucleotides line up with TRBD2. Germline CDR1 reads SGHVS; CDR2 reads FQNEAQ. J was trimmed by 7 bases and V by 1 base; bases with no gene match: 3. The CDR3 contains 14 residues. CDR3 amino acids: CASSLEAGGHTQYF. The CDR3 nucleotides are TGTGCCAGCAGCTTAGAAGCGGGGGGTCATACGCAGTATTTT.

This clonotype was detected many times. This chain uses TRBV20-1 with TRBJ2-7, with 8 bases that match TRBD1. Germline V CDR1 and CDR2: DFQATT, SNEGSKA (reference sequence). With V trimmed by 3 bases and J by 0 bases, 4 bases remained unmatched. CDR3 length equals 14 residues. The CDR3 bases are TGCAGTGCTAGGGGACAGGTTAGCTCCTACGAGCAGTACTTC. It translates to CSARGQVSSYEQYF.

This clonotype occurred many times. The chain joins TRBV12-3 or TRBV12-4 to TRBJ2-6, with D possibly being TRBD1 (6 bases). V gave up 0 bases and J gave up 0 bases, with 12 bases separating them. This CDR3 is built from 18 residues. Written as DNA, the CDR3 is TGTGCCAGCAGTTTAGCTCCGAACAGGGTCTCTGGGGCCAACGTCCTGACTTTC. Protein: CASSLAPNRVSGANVLTF.

This clonotype was counted at least ten times. CDR3 nucleotide sequence: TGTGCCAGCAGCCAAACAGGGTGGGGCACTGAAGCTTTCTTT. Encoded protein: CASSQTGWGTEAFF. The chain is built from TRBV12-3 or TRBV12-4 and TRBJ1-1, with D tentatively TRBD1 (6 bases). The V end lost 6 bases, the J end lost 4 bases, and 15 bases lay between the germline ends. This CDR3 has 14 residues.

This clonotype was seen a few times. J is TRBJ1-2 and V is TRBV9; 12 bases are shared with TRBD1. The J segment lost 8 bases and the V segment lost 4 bases, leaving 9 bases of the junction unmatched. This CDR3 is 15 amino acids long. CDR1 is SGDLS, CDR2 YYNGEE, per germline. CDR3 amino acids: CASSPGGQGALGYTF. CDR3 sequence (DNA): TGTGCCAGCAGCCCTGGGGGACAGGGGGCATTAGGCTACACCTTC.

This clonotype was seen repeatedly, ten times or more. This CDR3 is CASSLRGGNQPQHF. CDR3 nucleotide sequence: TGTGCCAGCAGCCTAAGAGGGGGGAATCAGCCCCAGCATTTT. This chain connects TRBV7-2 to TRBJ1-5; D might be TRBD1 (6 bases). Germline CDR1 and CDR2: SGHTA and FQGNSA. The CDR3 spans 14 residues. V dropped 5 bases and J dropped 4 bases, with 12 bases sitting between them.

This clonotype was observed at least ten times. V gene TRBV6-1 combines with J gene TRBJ2-7; D not certain. CDR3 length: 15 residues. CDR1 is MNHNS, CDR2 SASEGT, per germline. The V end lost 0 bases, the J end lost 3 bases, and 12 bases lay between the germline ends. This CDR3 reads CASSEAPEQIYEQYF. As DNA, the CDR3 is TGTGCCAGCAGTGAAGCGCCGGAACAGATCTACGAGCAGTACTTC.

This clonotype was observed many times. The chain joins TRBV10-1 to TRBJ2-1; D is perhaps TRBD2 (5 bases). V lost 0 bases to trimming and J lost 9 bases, with 9 bases between them. The germline gives CDR1 WNHNN, CDR2 SYGVQD (reference sequence). The CDR3 sequence is 13 residues long. CDR3 amino acids: CASSESTRGEQFF. For the CDR3, the DNA is TGCGCCAGCAGTGAGTCCACACGGGGTGAGCAGTTCTTC.

This clonotype was counted many times. CDR3 loop: CSALPGAETQYF. The CDR3 DNA sequence: TGCAGTGCTCTACCCGGGGCAGAGACCCAGTACTTC. This chain connects TRBV20-1 to TRBJ2-5; D may match TRBD1 or TRBD2 (5 bases each). Per germline, CDR1 DFQATT and CDR2 SNEGSKA (reference sequence). The germline V and J ends were trimmed by 5 bases and 4 bases, with 11 bases remaining between them. The CDR3 totals 12 residues.

This clonotype has a count of ten or more. Written as DNA, the CDR3 is TGTGCCAGCAGTCCATCGAACGAGCAGTACTTC. Amino acids: CASSPSNEQYF. This chain connects TRBV12-3 or TRBV12-4 to TRBJ2-7; D call uncertain. This CDR3 is built from 11 residues. Trimming removed 5 bases at V and 5 bases at J, with 7 bases between.

This clonotype was picked up many times. CDR3 nucleotide sequence: TGTGCCAGCAGTCCCCTCCAACTAGCGGGGGGAGGTAATGAGCAGTTCTTC. Its protein product is CASSPLQLAGGGNEQFF. The V call is TRBV27, the J call TRBJ2-1, with 12 bases lining up with TRBD2. Germline loops: CDR1 MNHEY, CDR2 SMNVEV (reference sequence). There are 17 residues in the CDR3. V lost 5 bases and J lost 7; bases outside the gene matches: 12.

This clonotype has a count of ten or more. The chain couples TRBV4-2 to TRBJ2-1, with 9 bases aligning to TRBD2. The CDR3 spans 16 residues. The V gene's germline CDR1 is LGHNA and CDR2 YNFKEQ. V shed 0 bases, J shed 7 bases, and the junction held 7 bases outside the gene matches. CDR3 DNA sequence: TGTGCCAGCAGCCAAGAGTGGCGGGGGGGTCGTAATGAGCAGTTCTTC. Amino acid sequence: CASSQEWRGGRNEQFF.

This clonotype was seen repeatedly, ten times or more. The chain recombines TRBV5-1 with TRBJ2-5; 12 bases agree with TRBD1. CDR3 length: 15 residues. V shed 3 bases, J shed 4 bases, and the junction held 4 bases outside the gene matches. Germline CDR1 reads SGHRS; CDR2 reads YFSETQ. The CDR3 sequence: CASSSGTGGRETQYF. The CDR3 coding sequence is TGCGCCAGCAGCTCGGGGACAGGGGGCAGAGAGACCCAGTACTTC.

This clonotype was seen more than once but under ten times. Written as DNA, the CDR3 is TGTGCCAGCAGACCTGCGGGGGGCGGAGCTGGGGCCAACGTCCTGACTTTC. Residues: CASRPAGGGAGANVLTF. V usage is TRBV12-3 or TRBV12-4 and J usage is TRBJ2-6, with TRBD2 matching over 8 bases. V trimming: 6 bases; J trimming: 2 bases; junction bases outside the gene matches: 9. The CDR3 contains 17 residues.

This clonotype was seen repeatedly, ten times or more. CDR3 nucleotides: TGCAGCGCGGAGGGGTCAGGTAGCACAGATACGCAGTATTTT. This translates into CSAEGSGSTDTQYF. The chain uses TRBV20-1 and TRBJ2-3; perhaps TRBD2 as D (6 bases). Germline-derived CDR1 and CDR2 are DFQATT and SNEGSKA (reference sequence). This CDR3 region has 14 residues.

This clonotype was found many times. The CDR3 region is CASSLAGVGDTGELFF. Written as DNA, the CDR3 is TGCGCCAGCAGCTTGGCCGGGGTCGGGGACACCGGGGAGCTGTTTTTT. The chain has TRBV5-1 and TRBJ2-2; maybe TRBD2 (5 bases). The ends were cut back, 0 bases at V and 3 bases at J, with 12 bases in the middle. This CDR3 is built from 16 residues. Germline CDR1 reads SGHRS; CDR2 reads YFSETQ.

Many counts were recorded for this clonotype. This sequence joins TRBV7-8 and TRBJ2-7, with 8 bases that match TRBD1. The length of the CDR3 is 16 residues. Germline trimming cut 3 bases from V and 6 bases from J; bases unmatched to any gene: 13. Germline V gene data show CDR1 as SGHVS and CDR2 as FQNEAQ. In nucleotides, the CDR3 is TGTGCCAGCAGCTTGGAAACAGGGGGTGCGCCCAGCGAGCAGTACTTC. This sequence encodes CASSLETGGAPSEQYF. The whole variable domain, filled in from reference TRBV7-8 and TRBJ2-7, reads GAGVSQSPRYKVAKRGQDVALRCDPISGHVSLFWYQQALGQGPEFLTYFQNEAQLDKSGLPSDRFFAERPEGSVSTLKIQRTQQEDSAVYLCASSLETGGAPSEQYFGPGTRLTVT.

This clonotype was seen at least ten times. CDR3 sequence: CSAREQETQYF. CDR3 nucleotide sequence: TGCAGTGCTAGAGAACAAGAGACCCAGTACTTC. This chain joins TRBV20-1 and TRBJ2-5; D is ambiguous. This CDR3 spans 11 amino acids. V was pared by 0 bases and J by 2 bases, with 1 base between. The germline CDR1 and CDR2 sequences are DFQATT and SNEGSKA (reference sequence).